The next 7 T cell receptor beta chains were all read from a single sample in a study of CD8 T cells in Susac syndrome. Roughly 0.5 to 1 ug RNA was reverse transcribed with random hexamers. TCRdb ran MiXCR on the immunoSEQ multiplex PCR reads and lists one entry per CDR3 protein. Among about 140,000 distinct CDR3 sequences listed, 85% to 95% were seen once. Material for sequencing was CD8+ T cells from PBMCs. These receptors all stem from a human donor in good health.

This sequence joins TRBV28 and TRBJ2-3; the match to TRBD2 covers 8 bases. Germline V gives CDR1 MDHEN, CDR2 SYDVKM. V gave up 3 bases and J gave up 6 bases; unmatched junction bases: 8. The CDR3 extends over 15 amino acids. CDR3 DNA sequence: TGTGCCAGCAGTTTGAATAGCGGGATTAGGGATACGCAGTATTTT. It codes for CASSLNSGIRDTQYF.

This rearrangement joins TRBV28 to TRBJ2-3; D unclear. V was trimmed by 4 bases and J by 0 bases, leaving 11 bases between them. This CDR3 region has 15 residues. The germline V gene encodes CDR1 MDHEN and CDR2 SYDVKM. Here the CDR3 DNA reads TGTGCCAGCAGTTATGTACGTTCTAGCACAGATACGCAGTATTTT. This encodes CASSYVRSSTDTQYF.

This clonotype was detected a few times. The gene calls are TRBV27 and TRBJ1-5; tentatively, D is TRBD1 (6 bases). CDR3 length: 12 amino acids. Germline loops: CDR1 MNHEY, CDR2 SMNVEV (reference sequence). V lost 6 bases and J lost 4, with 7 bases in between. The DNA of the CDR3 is TGTGCCAGCAGGCAGGGGAATCAGCCCCAGCATTTT. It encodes CASRQGNQPQHF.

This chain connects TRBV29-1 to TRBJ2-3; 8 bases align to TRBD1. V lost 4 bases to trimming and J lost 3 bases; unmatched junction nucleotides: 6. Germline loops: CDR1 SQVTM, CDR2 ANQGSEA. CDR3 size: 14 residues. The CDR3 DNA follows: TGCAGCGTTGGGAGACAGGGGATGACAGATACGCAGTATTTT. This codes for CSVGRQGMTDTQYF.

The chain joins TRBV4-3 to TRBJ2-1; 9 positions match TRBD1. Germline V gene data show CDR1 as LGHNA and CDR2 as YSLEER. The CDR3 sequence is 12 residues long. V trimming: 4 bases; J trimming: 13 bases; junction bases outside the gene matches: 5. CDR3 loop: CASSRGQGFQFF. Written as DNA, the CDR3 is TGCGCCAGCAGCCGGGGACAGGGATTTCAGTTCTTC.

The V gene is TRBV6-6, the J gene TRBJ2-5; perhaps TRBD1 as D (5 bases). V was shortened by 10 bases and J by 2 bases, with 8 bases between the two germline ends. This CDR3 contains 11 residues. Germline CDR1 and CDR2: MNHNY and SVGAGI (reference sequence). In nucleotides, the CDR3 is TGTGCCACCCAGGGACAAGAGACCCAGTACTTC. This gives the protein CATQGQETQYF.

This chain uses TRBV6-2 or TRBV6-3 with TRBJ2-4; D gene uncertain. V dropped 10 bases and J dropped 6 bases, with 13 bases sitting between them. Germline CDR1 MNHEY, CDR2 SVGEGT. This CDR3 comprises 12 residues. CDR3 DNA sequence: TGTGCCACCTCCGTGTGGTTAAACATTCAGTACTTC. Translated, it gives CATSVWLNIQYF.